The next 15 T cell receptor beta chains were all read from a single sample in a study of blood T cell repertoires in COVID-19. Sequencing was performed with immunoSEQ multiplex PCR; in TCRdb, only in-frame clones are kept and a portion is missing. The repertoire holds about 110,000 clones, approximately 81% seen once, with roughly 1.5% in the top ten. The sequencing sample was made of peripheral blood. These receptors came from a man aged 35-49 years with acute or convalescent COVID-19.

The CDR3 reads CASSRWAGYNEQFF. DNA of the CDR3: TGTGCCAGCTCTCGGTGGGCTGGCTACAATGAGCAGTTCTTC. This chain uses TRBV27 with TRBJ2-1; D gene ambiguous. CDR3 length: 14 amino acids. The V and J ends lost 8 bases and 3 bases respectively, with 14 bases between them. Per germline, CDR1 MNHEY and CDR2 SMNVEV (reference sequence).

This clone was observed once. The chain uses TRBV28 and TRBJ1-4, with unresolved D. The CDR3 is made up of 13 amino acids. V gave up 6 bases and J gave up 7 bases, with 12 bases separating them. CDR1 and CDR2 from the germline V gene are MDHEN and SYDVKM. CDR3 loop: CASSLRLAEKLFF. The CDR3 DNA follows: TGTGCCAGCAGCCTCCGCCTAGCTGAAAAACTGTTTTTT.

This clone has just one count. J is TRBJ2-7 and V is TRBV2; a weak D match, TRBD1 (6 bases). The CDR3 contains 14 residues. Looked up from germline, CDR1 is SNHLY and CDR2 is FYNNEI. V was cut by 7 bases and J by 4 bases, with 17 bases left in between. CDR3 sequence: CASTLGRGEYEQYF. In nucleotides, the CDR3 is TGTGCCAGCACCCTTGGCAGGGGCGAGTACGAGCAGTACTTC.

The chain employs TRBV7-3 and TRBJ2-1; 9 bases are a match to TRBD1. Germline V CDR1 and CDR2: SGHTA, FQGTGA. V shed 1 base and J 5 bases; nucleotides not matched to a gene: 9. The CDR3 runs to 17 residues. CDR3 in amino acids: CASSLRQGTGYDNEQFF. For the CDR3, the DNA is TGTGCCAGCAGCTTAAGACAGGGGACAGGGTACGACAATGAGCAGTTCTTC.

This rearrangement joins TRBV4-1 to TRBJ2-1; D is perhaps TRBD2 (8 bases). Germline V gives CDR1 MGHRA, CDR2 YSYEKL. This CDR3 has 20 amino acids. V was pared by 4 bases and J by 6 bases, with 31 bases between. CDR3 residues: CASSPLVGAGGSGGSNEQFF. The CDR3, as DNA: TGCGCCAGCAGCCCCCTCGTAGGCGCGGGGGGCTCAGGGGGGTCCAATGAGCAGTTCTTC.

This chain connects TRBV23-1 to TRBJ2-7; the match to TRBD1 covers 8 bases. TRBV23-1 is flagged as an ORF with uncertain function. CDR3 length equals 16 residues. V shed 6 bases, J shed 4 bases, and the junction held 14 bases outside the gene matches. In DNA form, the CDR3 reads TGCGCCAGCAGCCACACATTAGGACAGGGTGTGTACGAGCAGTACTTC. It encodes CASSHTLGQGVYEQYF.

The chain is built from TRBV27 and TRBJ2-7; 9 bases align to TRBD2. J lost 5 bases, V lost 3 bases, and 11 bases had no gene match. The CDR3 is made up of 16 amino acids. The germline gives CDR1 MNHEY, CDR2 SMNVEV (reference sequence). The CDR3 reads CASSFIRAGGIHEQYF. CDR3 coding DNA: TGTGCCAGCAGTTTTATTCGGGCGGGAGGGATCCACGAGCAGTACTTC.

This clone was detected a few times. This chain connects TRBV19 to TRBJ2-3; 10 bases fit TRBD1. V trimming: 3 bases; J trimming: 2 bases; junction bases outside the gene matches: 8. The germline V gene has CDR1 LNHDA and CDR2 SQIVND (reference sequence). The CDR3 runs to 17 residues. The CDR3 nucleotides are TGTGCCAGTAGTATTATCTGGACAGGGGGATTCACAGATACGCAGTATTTT. Translated: CASSIIWTGGFTDTQYF. Variable domain in full (rest from reference TRBV19 and TRBJ2-3): DGGITQSPKYLFRKEGQNVTLSCEQNLNHDAMYWYRQDPGQGLRLIYYSQIVNDFQKGDIAEGYSVSREKKESFPLTVTSAQKNPTAFYLCASSIIWTGGFTDTQYFGPGTRLTVL.

This clone was recorded once. The limits of the CDR3 on the DNA are not certain, so only TCRdb's listed CDR3 is given. The V call is TRBV5-6, the J call TRBJ1-6. CDR1 SGHDT and CDR2 YYEEEE come from the germline V gene. From its first to its last residue, the CDR3 has 14 amino acids. The CDR3 sequence is CASSLRAGGSPLHF.

This chain joins TRBV7-9 and TRBJ2-5; TRBD2 aligns across 13 bases. Germline trimming cut 4 bases from V and 0 bases from J; bases unmatched to any gene: 5. Germline assignment: CDR1 SEHNR and CDR2 FQNEAQ (reference sequence). The CDR3 extends over 17 amino acids. This CDR3 reads CASSWTSGGLYQETQYF. Written as DNA, the CDR3 is TGTGCCAGCAGCTGGACTAGCGGGGGCCTGTACCAAGAGACCCAGTACTTC.

The V gene is TRBV6-5, the J gene TRBJ2-7; a weak D match, TRBD1 (7 bases). The CDR3 is made up of 14 amino acids. Germline V CDR1 and CDR2: MNHEY, SVGAGI. V was shortened by 3 bases and J by 6 bases, with 15 bases between the two germline ends. In nucleotides, the CDR3 is TGTGCCAGCAGTTATACAGGGGAGGATGTCGAGCAGTACTTC. Its protein is CASSYTGEDVEQYF.

This clone showed up just a few times. The chain has TRBV4-2 and TRBJ2-2; 10 bases line up with TRBD1. From germline, CDR1 is LGHNA and CDR2 YNFKEQ. This CDR3 contains 14 residues. Trimming removed 6 bases from V and 6 bases from J; junction bases left unmatched: 4. In DNA, the CDR3 is TGTGCCAGCAGGGGACAGGGGATTTCCGGGGAGCTGTTTTTT. Protein product: CASRGQGISGELFF.

This sequence joins TRBV18 and TRBJ2-1; 8 bases fit TRBD1. Germline V gene data show CDR1 as KGHSH and CDR2 as LQKENI. The V gene end was trimmed by 4 bases and the J gene end by 5 bases; junction bases not matched to a gene: 7. The CDR3 is 15 amino acids. The CDR3 coding sequence is TGTGCCAGCTCACGCGTAGGACAGGGCAACAATGAGCAGTTCTTC. This translates into CASSRVGQGNNEQFF.

The DNA of the CDR3 is TGTGCCAGCAGGCCTACCGGGACAGGGTCGGGCGGCTACACCTTC. Amino acid sequence: CASRPTGTGSGGYTF. The rearrangement links TRBV27 to TRBJ1-2, with 9 nucleotides matching TRBD1. Looked up from germline, CDR1 is MNHEY and CDR2 is SMNVEV (reference sequence). Unmatched junction bases numbered 13, after V lost 6 bases and J lost 8 bases. This CDR3 has 15 residues.

The chain is built from TRBV9 and TRBJ1-1; D is possibly TRBD1 (6 bases). This CDR3 is 15 amino acids long. CDR1 is SGDLS, CDR2 YYNGEE, per germline. V lost 4 bases to trimming and J lost 1 base, with 14 bases between them. In DNA form, the CDR3 reads TGTGCCAGCAGCCCCTACAGGGTGGCGAACACTGAAGCTTTCTTT. Its protein is CASSPYRVANTEAFF.